The 12 T cell receptor beta chains in this list originate from one sample, sequenced in a study of cytomegalovirus exposure and HLA in healthy donors. Sequencing was performed with immunoSEQ multiplex PCR; in TCRdb, only in-frame clones are kept and a portion is missing. The data show 70,000 to 90,000 clones, around 85% seen once. The sequenced material came from PBMCs. All receptors come from a man younger than 45 in good health and CMV-seronegative.

DNA for the CDR3: TGTGCCAGCAGTTCAATCCCCGGGACAGGGACCGGCAATCAGCCCCAGCATTTT. This translates into CASSSIPGTGTGNQPQHF. The chain is built from TRBV27 and TRBJ1-5; 9 nucleotides align to TRBD1. V trimming: 4 bases; J trimming: 2 bases; junction bases outside the gene matches: 12. The CDR3 covers 18 residues. The V gene's germline CDR1 is MNHEY and CDR2 SMNVEV (reference sequence).

This clone was detected only a few times. This chain joins TRBV27 and TRBJ1-5; TRBD1 is a possible D gene (6 bases). The CDR3 runs to 15 residues. V was trimmed by 6 bases and J by 0 bases, leaving 12 bases between them. From germline, CDR1 is MNHEY and CDR2 SMNVEV (reference sequence). The CDR3, as DNA: TGTGCCAGCAGCCCTTCAGGGGATAGCAATCAGCCCCAGCATTTT. It encodes CASSPSGDSNQPQHF.

This clone appeared a single time. V is TRBV5-4 and J is TRBJ2-3; TRBD2 is a possible D gene (6 bases). Germline CDR1 SGHNT, CDR2 YYREEE (reference sequence). The CDR3 length is 16 residues. Deletions cut 2 bases from V and 0 bases from J, with 13 bases between. The CDR3 reads CASSFPSGVSTDTQYF. CDR3 sequence (DNA): TGTGCCAGCAGCTTCCCATCGGGGGTTAGCACAGATACGCAGTATTTT.

V usage is TRBV7-9 and J usage is TRBJ2-1, with 7 bases matching TRBD1. This CDR3 is built from 14 residues. V was clipped by 5 bases and J by 8 bases; unmatched bases: 9. Germline V CDR1 and CDR2: SEHNR, FQNEAQ (reference sequence). Here the CDR3 reads CASSPGPGQHEQFF. The CDR3 nucleotides read TGTGCCAGCAGCCCGGGGCCGGGACAGCATGAGCAGTTCTTC.

The CDR3 region is CSVDSNLNTEAFF. CDR3 sequence (DNA): TGCAGCGTTGACTCTAACCTGAACACTGAAGCTTTCTTT. This chain joins TRBV29-1 and TRBJ1-1; no clear D gene. V shed 3 bases and J shed 0 bases, with 8 bases lying between them. Germline CDR1 is SQVTM and CDR2 is ANQGSEA. There are 13 residues in the CDR3.

The table lists this clone with a few counts. The J gene is TRBJ1-4, the V gene TRBV4-1; tentative D call: TRBD1 (6 bases). The CDR3 contains 16 residues. Trimming removed 0 bases from V and 7 bases from J, with 15 bases in between. Germline-derived CDR1 and CDR2 are MGHRA and YSYEKL. Here the CDR3 DNA reads TGCGCCAGCAGCCAAGACCAGGGCAGGGGTGGTGAAAAACTGTTTTTT. Translating gives CASSQDQGRGGEKLFF.

The chain recombines TRBV5-1 with TRBJ2-5, with D possibly being TRBD2 (5 bases). In germline, CDR1 is SGHRS, CDR2 YFSETQ. The CDR3 has 14 amino acids. V was trimmed by 7 bases and J by 2 bases, leaving 15 bases between them. This CDR3 reads CASSLMTGQETQYF. DNA for the CDR3: TGCGCCAGCTCACTAATGACGGGACAAGAGACCCAGTACTTC.

The chain combines TRBV19 with TRBJ2-3, with D uncertain. This CDR3 is 16 amino acids long. The V gene lost 1 base and the J gene lost 5 bases, with 16 bases spanning the gap. Germline CDR1 is LNHDA and CDR2 is SQIVND (reference sequence). CDR3 DNA sequence: TGTGCCAGTAGTATAGTCCCGGGTGGTCCTGTAGATACGCAGTATTTT. Translated: CASSIVPGGPVDTQYF.

This clone has a single count. The chain is built from TRBV12-5 and TRBJ2-5; TRBD2 agrees at 14 bases. The CDR3 contains 17 residues. V lost 7 bases to trimming and J lost 5 bases; unmatched junction nucleotides: 12. Germline V gene lookup returns CDR1 LGHNT and CDR2 FRNRAP. The CDR3 loop is CASEGGLAGVRRETQYF. The CDR3, as DNA: TGTGCTAGTGAGGGGGGACTAGCGGGAGTCAGGAGGGAGACCCAGTACTTC.

The chain couples TRBV27 to TRBJ1-5; 8 nucleotides align to TRBD1. Germline CDR1 MNHEY, CDR2 SMNVEV (reference sequence). V trimming: 10 bases; J trimming: 5 bases; junction bases outside the gene matches: 7. CDR3 length equals 13 residues. The CDR3 sequence: CATQQGVDQPQHF. The CDR3 DNA is TGTGCCACCCAACAGGGGGTCGATCAGCCCCAGCATTTT.

J is TRBJ2-4 and V is TRBV19; TRBD1 aligns across 9 bases. Germline V gene sequence: CDR1 LNHDA, CDR2 SQIVND (reference sequence). Unmatched junction bases numbered 13, after V lost 4 bases and J lost 12 bases. The CDR3 runs 15 residues. CDR3 region: CASSTPGTGRPDQYF. The DNA for the CDR3 is TGTGCCAGTAGTACCCCCGGGACAGGGCGACCGGATCAGTACTTC.

The chain joins TRBV5-8 to TRBJ1-5; TRBD1 might be the D (5 bases). Germline V gene sequence: CDR1 SGHTS, CDR2 YDEGEE. Trimming pared 4 bases from V and 3 bases from J, leaving 11 bases between. This CDR3 has 14 residues. In DNA form, the CDR3 reads TGTGCCAGCAGCCTCCGGGGGTACAATCAGCCCCAGCATTTT. Amino acids: CASSLRGYNQPQHF.